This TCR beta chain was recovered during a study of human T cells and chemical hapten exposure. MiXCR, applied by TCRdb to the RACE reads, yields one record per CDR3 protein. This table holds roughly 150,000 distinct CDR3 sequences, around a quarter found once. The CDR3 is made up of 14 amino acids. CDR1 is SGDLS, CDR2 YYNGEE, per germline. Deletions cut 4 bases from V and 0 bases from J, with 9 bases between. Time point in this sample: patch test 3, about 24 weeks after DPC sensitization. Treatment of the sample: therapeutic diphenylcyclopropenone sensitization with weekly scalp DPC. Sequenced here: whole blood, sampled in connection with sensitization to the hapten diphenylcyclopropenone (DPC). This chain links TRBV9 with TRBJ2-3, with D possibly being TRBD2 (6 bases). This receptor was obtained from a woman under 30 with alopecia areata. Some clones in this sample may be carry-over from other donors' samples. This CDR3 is CASSQSGSTDTQYF. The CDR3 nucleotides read TGTGCCAGCAGCCAAAGCGGGAGCACAGATACGCAGTATTTT.